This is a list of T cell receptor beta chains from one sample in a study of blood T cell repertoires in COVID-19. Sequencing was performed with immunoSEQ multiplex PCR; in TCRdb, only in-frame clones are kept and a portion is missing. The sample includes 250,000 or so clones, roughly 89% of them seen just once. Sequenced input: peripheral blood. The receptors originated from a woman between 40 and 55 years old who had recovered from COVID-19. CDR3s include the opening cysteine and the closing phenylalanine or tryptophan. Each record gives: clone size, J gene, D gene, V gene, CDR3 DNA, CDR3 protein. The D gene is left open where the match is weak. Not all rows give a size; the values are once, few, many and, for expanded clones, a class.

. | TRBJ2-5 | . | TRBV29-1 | TGCAGCGTTGAAGTCGAGTCGGCAGGGAACTACCAAGAGACCCAGTACTTC | CSVEVESAGNYQETQYF
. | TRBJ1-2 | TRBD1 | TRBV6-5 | TGTGCCTCACGAACAGGGGACTATGGCTACACCTTC | CASRTGDYGYTF
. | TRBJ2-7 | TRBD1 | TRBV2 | TGTGCCAGCCAGAAGGGACAGACACCCTACGAGCAGTACTTC | CASQKGQTPYEQYF
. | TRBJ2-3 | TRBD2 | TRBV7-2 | TGTGCCAGCAGCTTAGGGGCGGGACTAGCGGGGATAACAGATACGCAGTATTTT | CASSLGAGLAGITDTQYF
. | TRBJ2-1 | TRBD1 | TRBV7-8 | TGTGCCAGCAGCTTCGGACAGGGCATTAGGAATGAGCAGTTCTTC | CASSFGQGIRNEQFF
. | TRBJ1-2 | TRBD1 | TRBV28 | TGTGCCAGCAGTTCGTTGTCAGGGGACAGTGCCCCCTATGGCTACACCTTC | CASSSLSGDSAPYGYTF
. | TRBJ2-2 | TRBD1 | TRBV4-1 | TGCGCCAGCAGCCATCGACAGGGATCCGGGGAGCTGTTTTTT | CASSHRQGSGELFF
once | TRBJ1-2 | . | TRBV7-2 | TGTGCCAGCAGCCCCGATCCTCGTAGCTATGGCTACACCTTC | CASSPDPRSYGYTF
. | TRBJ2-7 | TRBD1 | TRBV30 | TGTGCCTGGCAGTACAGGGGTCTGGGAGAGCAGTACTTC | CAWQYRGLGEQYF
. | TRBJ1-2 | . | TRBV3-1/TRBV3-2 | TGTGCCAGCAGCTCACACGGAGTAACTAACTATGGCTACACCTTC | CASSSHGVTNYGYTF
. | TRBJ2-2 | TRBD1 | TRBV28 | TGTGCCAGCAGTTTTTCGGACAGGGAGACCGGGGAGCTGTTTTTT | CASSFSDRETGELFF
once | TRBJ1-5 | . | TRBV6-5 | TGTGCCAGCAGGGGGGCGGCAGGGCGGGATCAGCCCCAGCATTTT | CASRGAAGRDQPQHF
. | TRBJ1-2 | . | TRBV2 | TGTGCCAGCAGTGCCGAAGGGGTAAACTATGGCTACACCTTC | CASSAEGVNYGYTF
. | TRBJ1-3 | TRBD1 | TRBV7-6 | TGTGCCAGCAGCAAGGGGGCGCCTGGAAACACCATATATTTT | CASSKGAPGNTIYF
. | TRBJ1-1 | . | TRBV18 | TGTGCCAGCTCACGGTTTGGATCTAGGAACACTGAAGCTTTCTTT | CASSRFGSRNTEAFF
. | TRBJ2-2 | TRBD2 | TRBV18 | TGTGCCAGCTCCTTTTCTAGCGGGGAGGACACCGGGGAGCTGTTTTTT | CASSFSSGEDTGELFF
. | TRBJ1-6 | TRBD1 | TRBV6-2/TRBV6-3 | TGTGCCAGCAGTTACAGCCCGGGACAGAGCTCCTATAATTCACCCCTCCACTTT | CASSYSPGQSSYNSPLHF
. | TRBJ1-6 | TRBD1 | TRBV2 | TGTGCCAGCAGTGAATTTGGGACAGCTGAAAATTCACCCCTCCACTTT | CASSEFGTAENSPLHF
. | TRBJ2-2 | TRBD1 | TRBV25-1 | TGTGCCAGCAGGGGGGACAGGGGGAACACCGGGGAGCTGTTTTTT | CASRGDRGNTGELFF
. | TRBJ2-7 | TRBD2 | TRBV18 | TGTGCCAGCTCACCAGATCCCCCGGCGGGGGGGCGGAACGAGCAGTACTTC | CASSPDPPAGGRNEQYF
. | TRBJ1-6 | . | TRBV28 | TGTGCCACCAACAGGTCCTTTAATTCACCCCTCCACTTT | CATNRSFNSPLHF
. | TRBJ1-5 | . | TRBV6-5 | TGTGCCAGCAGTTTCAGGGGTAGCAATCAGCCCCAGCATTTT | CASSFRGSNQPQHF
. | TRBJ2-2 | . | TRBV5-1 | TGCGCCAGCAGCCTGCAGGAGGTGTCCACCGGGGAGCTGTTTTTT | CASSLQEVSTGELFF
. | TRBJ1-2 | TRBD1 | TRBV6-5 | TGTGCCAGCAGGACAGGGAGCCCCTATGGCTACACCTTC | CASRTGSPYGYTF
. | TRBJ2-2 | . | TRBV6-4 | TGTGCCAGCAGTCGGACTGGGATGGGCACCGGGGAGCTGTTTTTT | CASSRTGMGTGELFF
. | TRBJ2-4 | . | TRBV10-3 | TGTGCCATCAGCGGTGGAAGGGGTTACGGAAACATTCAGTACTTC | CAISGGRGYGNIQYF
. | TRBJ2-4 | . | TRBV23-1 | TGCGCCAGCAGTCAATTAGGGGTAGGCCGTAAAAACATTCAGTACTTC | CASSQLGVGRKNIQYF
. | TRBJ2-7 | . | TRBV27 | TGTGCCAGCAGTTTATCAACAAATTCCTACGAGCAGTACTTC | CASSLSTNSYEQYF
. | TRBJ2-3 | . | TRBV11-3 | TGTGCCAGCAGCTTAGCCCCACAGGGCCAACTTTGGGATACGCAGTATTTT | CASSLAPQGQLWDTQYF
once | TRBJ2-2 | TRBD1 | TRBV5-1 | TGCGCCAGCACGACTGGGACAGACGCGAACACCGGGGAGCTGTTTTTT | CASTTGTDANTGELFF
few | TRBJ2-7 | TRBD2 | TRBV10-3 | TGTGCCATCAGTGATAGCGGGGGGAAAACCTACGAGCAGTACTTC | CAISDSGGKTYEQYF
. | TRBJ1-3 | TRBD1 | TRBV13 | TGTGCCAGCAGCTTCCCCCCGGGACAGGGGCGAAACACCATATATTTT | CASSFPPGQGRNTIYF
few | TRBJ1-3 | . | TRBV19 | TGTGCCAGTACTCCCCGCAACAGGGTATCGCCTGGAAACACCATATATTTT | CASTPRNRVSPGNTIYF
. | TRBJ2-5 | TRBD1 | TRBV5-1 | TGCGCCAGCAGCGACCCGGGACAGGTTGTGGAGACCCAGTACTTC | CASSDPGQVVETQYF
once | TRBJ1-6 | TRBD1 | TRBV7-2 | TGTGCCAGCAGCTCCGACAGGGCGGGGGGATCACCCCTCCACTTT | CASSSDRAGGSPLHF
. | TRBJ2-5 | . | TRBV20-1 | TGCAGTGCTAGTAAACGGGGATCTTTCGACCAAGAGACCCAGTACTTC | CSASKRGSFDQETQYF
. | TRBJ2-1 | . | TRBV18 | TGTGCCAGCTCTCAGGCCGCGGGGGCGGGCAATGAGCAGTTCTTC | CASSQAAGAGNEQFF
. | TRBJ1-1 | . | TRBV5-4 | TGTGCCAGCATCACCGACAGGAGACCTGAAGCTTTCTTT | CASITDRRPEAFF
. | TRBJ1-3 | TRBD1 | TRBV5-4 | TGTGCCAGCAGCCTCGACAGGGTTGGAAACACCATATATTTT | CASSLDRVGNTIYF
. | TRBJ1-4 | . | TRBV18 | TGTGCCAGCTCACCACGCCAGGGGTGGGATGAAAAACTGTTTTTT | CASSPRQGWDEKLFF
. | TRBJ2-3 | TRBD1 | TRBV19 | TGTGCCAGTCAACCCCGGGACAGAGACACAGATACGCAGTATTTT | CASQPRDRDTDTQYF
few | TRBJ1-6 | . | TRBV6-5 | TGTGCCAGCAGTTCCAGGACAGCGGGAAATAATTCACCCCTCCACTTT | CASSSRTAGNNSPLHF
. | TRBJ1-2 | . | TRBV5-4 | TGTGCCAGCAGCTTGGTCGCGGAACAATATGGCTACACCTTC | CASSLVAEQYGYTF
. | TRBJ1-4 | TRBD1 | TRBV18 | TGTGCCAGCTCACCCCGGACAGGGGGCAATGTAGAAAAACTGTTTTTT | CASSPRTGGNVEKLFF
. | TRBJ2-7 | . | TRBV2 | TGTGCCAGCAGTGAAGCGCGGGGGCGCTGGGCGGACGAGCAGTACTTC | CASSEARGRWADEQYF
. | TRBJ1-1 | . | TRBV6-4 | TGTGCCAGCAGTACCTCGTGGAGCACTAACACTGAAGCTTTCTTT | CASSTSWSTNTEAFF
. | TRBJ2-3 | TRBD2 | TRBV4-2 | TGTGCCAGCAGCCAAGATAGGATAGCGGGGACCGCAGATACGCAGTATTTT | CASSQDRIAGTADTQYF
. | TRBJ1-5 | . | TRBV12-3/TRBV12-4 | TGTGCCAGCAGTTTAAACACCGGGACTCTCCAGCATTTT | CASSLNTGTLQHF
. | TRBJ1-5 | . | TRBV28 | TGTGCCAGCAGTCCACCAGGGAGCAATCAGCCCCAGCATTTT | CASSPPGSNQPQHF
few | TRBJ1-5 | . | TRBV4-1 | TGCGCCAGCAGCCAAGAGGTATCGGGAAGCAATCAGCCCCAGCATTTT | CASSQEVSGSNQPQHF
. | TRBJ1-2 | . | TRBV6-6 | TGTGCCAGCAGGCCGAGGGCAGGGGATACTGGCTACACCTTC | CASRPRAGDTGYTF
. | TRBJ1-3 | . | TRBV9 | TGTGCCAGCAACTCAGGAAACACCATATATTTT | CASNSGNTIYF
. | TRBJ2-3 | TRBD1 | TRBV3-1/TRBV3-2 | TGTGCCAGCAGCCAAGGAAACAGGGGGACCACAGATACGCAGTATTTT | CASSQGNRGTTDTQYF
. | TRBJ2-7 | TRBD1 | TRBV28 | TGTGCCAGCAGGCCCGGGACAGGAAGGGTCTACGAGCAGTACTTC | CASRPGTGRVYEQYF
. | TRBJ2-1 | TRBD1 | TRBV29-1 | TGCAGCGTTCGACGAGGGGACAGGGCATTCTTAAGCTCCTACAATGAGCAGTTCTTC | CSVRRGDRAFLSSYNEQFF
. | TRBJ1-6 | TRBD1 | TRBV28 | TGTGCCAGCAGTTTAGGGGGTGGGACAGGGAATTCACCCCTCCACTTT | CASSLGGGTGNSPLHF
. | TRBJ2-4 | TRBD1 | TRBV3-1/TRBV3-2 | TGTGCCAGCAGCCATACACCGGGACAGTTGGCCAAAAACATTCAGTACTTC | CASSHTPGQLAKNIQYF
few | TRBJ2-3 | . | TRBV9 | TGTGCCAGCAGCCCCGGACTTTCTACTAGCACAGATACGCAGTATTTT | CASSPGLSTSTDTQYF
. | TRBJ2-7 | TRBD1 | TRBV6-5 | TGTGCCAGCAGTTACGCTAAGACAGGGTTTAGGAACGAGCAGTACTTC | CASSYAKTGFRNEQYF